This T cell receptor beta chain derives from a study of shared clonotypes between healthy human individuals. For the study at large: Each donor's CD8 memory used one plate, CD8 naive two, each CD4 subset three.

This CDR3 is 12 amino acids long. Germline V gene data show CDR1 as MDHEN and CDR2 as SYDVKM. Trimming stripped 3 bases from V and 6 bases from J, with 6 bases between. Each subset's genomic DNA was split evenly across several immunoSEQ plates. TCRdb's copy holds only in-frame clones and misses some; the assay was immunoSEQ multiplex PCR. The repertoire consists of about 800,000 clones, with about 96% occurring once and the leading ten covering over 0.2%. Naive CD8 cells comprised CD45RO-negative, CCR7-positively selected cells, excluding terminally differentiated effector memory CD45RA+ cells. The TCR was taken from a man aged 30 to 39 in good health. The V gene is TRBV28, the J gene TRBJ2-1; D unresolved. Sequencing input: naive CD8+ T cells sorted from blood. The CDR3: CASSFIVNEQFF. The CDR3 nucleotides read TGTGCCAGCAGTTTTATCGTCAATGAGCAGTTCTTC.